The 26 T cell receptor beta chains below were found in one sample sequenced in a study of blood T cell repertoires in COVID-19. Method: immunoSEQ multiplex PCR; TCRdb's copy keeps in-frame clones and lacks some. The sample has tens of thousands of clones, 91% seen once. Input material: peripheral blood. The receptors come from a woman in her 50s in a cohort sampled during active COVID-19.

This chain's CDR3 is CASNQRWGGIKNYEQYF. CDR3 coding DNA: TGTGCCAGCAACCAAAGGTGGGGGGGCATAAAGAACTACGAGCAGTACTTC. J is TRBJ2-7 and V is TRBV11-2; weak D call: TRBD2 (7 bases). Trimming shortened V by 7 bases and J by 3 bases, and 25 bases separated the two germline ends. Germline assignment: CDR1 SGHAT and CDR2 FQNNGV. CDR3 length: 17 residues.

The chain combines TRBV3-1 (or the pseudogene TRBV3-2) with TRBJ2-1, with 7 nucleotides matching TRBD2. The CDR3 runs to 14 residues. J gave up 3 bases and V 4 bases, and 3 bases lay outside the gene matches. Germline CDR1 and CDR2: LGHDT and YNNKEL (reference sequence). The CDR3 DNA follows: TGTGCCAGCAGCCCCCGGACTAGCTACAATGAGCAGTTCTTC. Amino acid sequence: CASSPRTSYNEQFF.

CDR3 amino acids: CASSEAPQGYNEKLFF. The CDR3 DNA reads TGTGCCAGCAGTGAAGCGCCGCAGGGCTATAATGAAAAACTGTTTTTT. The chain joins TRBV2 to TRBJ1-4; D may be TRBD1 (5 bases). Trimming took off 0 bases at V and 4 bases at J, with 12 bases between the two ends. CDR3 length equals 16 residues. CDR1 is SNHLY and CDR2 is FYNNEI in the germline V gene.

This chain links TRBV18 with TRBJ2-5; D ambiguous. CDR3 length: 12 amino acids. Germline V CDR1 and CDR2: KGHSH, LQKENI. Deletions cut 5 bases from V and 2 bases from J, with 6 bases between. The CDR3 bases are TGTGCCAGCTCATCGACTCAAGAGACCCAGTACTTC. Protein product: CASSSTQETQYF.

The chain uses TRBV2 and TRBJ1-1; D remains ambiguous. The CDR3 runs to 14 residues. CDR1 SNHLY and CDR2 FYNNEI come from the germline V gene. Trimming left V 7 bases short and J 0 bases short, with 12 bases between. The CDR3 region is CASIGSAMNTEAFF. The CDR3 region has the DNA TGTGCCAGCATCGGGAGCGCCATGAACACTGAAGCTTTCTTT.

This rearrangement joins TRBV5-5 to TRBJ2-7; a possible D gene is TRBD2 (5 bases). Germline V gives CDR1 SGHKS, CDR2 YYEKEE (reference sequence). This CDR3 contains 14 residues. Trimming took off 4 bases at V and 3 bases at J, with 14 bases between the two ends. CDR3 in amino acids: CASSLRDSFYEQYF. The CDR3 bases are TGTGCCAGCAGCCTACGGGATAGCTTCTACGAGCAGTACTTC.

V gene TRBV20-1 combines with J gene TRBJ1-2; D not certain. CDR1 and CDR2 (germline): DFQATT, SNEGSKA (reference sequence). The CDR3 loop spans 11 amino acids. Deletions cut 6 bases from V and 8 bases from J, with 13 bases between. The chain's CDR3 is CSARRNEGYTF. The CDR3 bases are TGCAGTGCGCGGAGGAATGAAGGCTACACCTTC.

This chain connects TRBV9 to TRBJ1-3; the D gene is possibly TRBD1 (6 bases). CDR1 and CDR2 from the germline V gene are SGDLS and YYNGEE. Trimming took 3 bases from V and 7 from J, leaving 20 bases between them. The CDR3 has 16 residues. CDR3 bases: TGTGCCAGCAGCGCTCAACAGGGAGTGGTTGGGAACACCATATATTTT. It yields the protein CASSAQQGVVGNTIYF.

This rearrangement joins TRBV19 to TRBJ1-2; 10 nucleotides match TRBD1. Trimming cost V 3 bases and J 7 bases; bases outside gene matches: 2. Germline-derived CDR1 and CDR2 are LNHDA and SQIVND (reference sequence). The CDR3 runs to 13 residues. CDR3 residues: CASSMDRGGGYTF. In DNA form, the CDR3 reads TGTGCCAGTAGTATGGACAGGGGGGGTGGCTACACCTTC.

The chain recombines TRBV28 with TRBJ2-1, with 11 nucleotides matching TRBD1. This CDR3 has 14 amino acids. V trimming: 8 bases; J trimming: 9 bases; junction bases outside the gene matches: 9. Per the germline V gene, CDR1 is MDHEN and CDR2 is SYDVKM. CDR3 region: CASDRTGGFGEQFF. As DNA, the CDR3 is TGTGCCAGCGACCGGACAGGGGGCTTTGGTGAGCAGTTCTTC.

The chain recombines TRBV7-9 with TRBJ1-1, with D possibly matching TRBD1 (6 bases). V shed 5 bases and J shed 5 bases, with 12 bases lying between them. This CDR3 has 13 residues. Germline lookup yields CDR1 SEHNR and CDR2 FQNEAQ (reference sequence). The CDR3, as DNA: TGTGCCAGCAGCCCCGGACAGCTGACTGAAGCTTTCTTT. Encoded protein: CASSPGQLTEAFF.

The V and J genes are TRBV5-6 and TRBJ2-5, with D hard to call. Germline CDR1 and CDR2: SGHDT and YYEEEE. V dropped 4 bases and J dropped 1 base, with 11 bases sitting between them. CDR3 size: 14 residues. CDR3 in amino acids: CASSPTEPQETQYF. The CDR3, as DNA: TGTGCCAGCAGCCCTACCGAACCCCAAGAGACCCAGTACTTC.

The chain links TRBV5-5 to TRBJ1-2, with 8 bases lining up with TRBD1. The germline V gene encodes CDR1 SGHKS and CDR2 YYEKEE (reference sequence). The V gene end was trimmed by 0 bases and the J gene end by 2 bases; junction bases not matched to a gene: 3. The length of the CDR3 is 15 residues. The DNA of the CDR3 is TGTGCCAGCAGCTTGGGGACAGGGACCAACTATGGCTACACCTTC. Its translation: CASSLGTGTNYGYTF. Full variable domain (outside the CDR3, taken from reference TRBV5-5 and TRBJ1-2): DAGVTQSPTHLIKTRGQQVTLRCSPISGHKSVSWYQQVLGQGPQFIFQYYEKEERGRGNFPDRFSARQFPNYSSELNVNALLLGDSALYLCASSLGTGTNYGYTFGSGTRLTVV.

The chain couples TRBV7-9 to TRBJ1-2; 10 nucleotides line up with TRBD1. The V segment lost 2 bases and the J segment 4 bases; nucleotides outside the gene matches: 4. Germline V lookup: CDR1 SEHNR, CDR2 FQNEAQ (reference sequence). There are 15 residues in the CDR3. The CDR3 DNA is TGTGCCAGCAGCTTACCTCGGGACAGGGGCTATGGCTACACCTTC. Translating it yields CASSLPRDRGYGYTF.

In DNA form, the CDR3 reads TGCGCCAGCTGCCGGGACAGGTCCTACGAGCAGTACTTC. Translated: CASCRDRSYEQYF. The V and J genes are TRBV10-2 and TRBJ2-7, with 8 positions matching TRBD1. Unmatched junction bases numbered 4, after V lost 8 bases and J lost 1 base. This CDR3 comprises 13 residues. Germline V gene data show CDR1 as WSHSY and CDR2 as SAAADI.

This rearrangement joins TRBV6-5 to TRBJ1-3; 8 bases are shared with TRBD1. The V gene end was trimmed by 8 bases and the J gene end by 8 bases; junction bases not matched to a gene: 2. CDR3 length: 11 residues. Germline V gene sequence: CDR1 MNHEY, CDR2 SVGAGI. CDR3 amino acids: CASGQGHTIYF. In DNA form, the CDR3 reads TGTGCCAGCGGACAGGGACACACCATATATTTT.

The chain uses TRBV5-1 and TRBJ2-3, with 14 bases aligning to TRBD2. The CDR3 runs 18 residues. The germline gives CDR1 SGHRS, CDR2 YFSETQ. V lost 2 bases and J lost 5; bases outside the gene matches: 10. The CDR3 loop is CASSFSPSGTSGGDTQYF. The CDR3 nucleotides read TGCGCCAGCAGCTTTTCCCCTTCCGGGACTAGCGGGGGAGATACGCAGTATTTT.

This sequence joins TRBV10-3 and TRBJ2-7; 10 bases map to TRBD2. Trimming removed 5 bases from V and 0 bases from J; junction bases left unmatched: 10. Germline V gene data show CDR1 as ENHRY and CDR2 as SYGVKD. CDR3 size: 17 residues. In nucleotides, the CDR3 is TGTGCCATCAGTACTAGACTAGCGGGTCGTAGCTCCTACGAGCAGTACTTC. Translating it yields CAISTRLAGRSSYEQYF.

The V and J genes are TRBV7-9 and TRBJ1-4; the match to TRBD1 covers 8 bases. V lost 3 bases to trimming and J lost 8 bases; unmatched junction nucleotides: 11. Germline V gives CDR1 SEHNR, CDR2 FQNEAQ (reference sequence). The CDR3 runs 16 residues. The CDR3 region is CASSFRGRATDEKLFF. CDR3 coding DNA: TGTGCCAGCAGCTTCAGGGGGCGGGCGACTGACGAAAAACTGTTTTTT.

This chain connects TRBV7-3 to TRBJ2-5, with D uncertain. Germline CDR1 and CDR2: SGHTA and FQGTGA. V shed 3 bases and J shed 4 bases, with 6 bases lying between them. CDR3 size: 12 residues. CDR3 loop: CASSFSGETQYF. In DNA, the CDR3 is TGTGCCAGCAGCTTCTCGGGAGAGACCCAGTACTTC.

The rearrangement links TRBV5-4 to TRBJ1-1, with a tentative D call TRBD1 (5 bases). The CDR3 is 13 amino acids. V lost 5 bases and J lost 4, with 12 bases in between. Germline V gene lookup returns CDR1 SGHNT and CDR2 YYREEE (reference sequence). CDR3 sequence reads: CASSQTGGTEAFF. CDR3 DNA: TGTGCCAGCAGTCAAACGGGGGGCACTGAAGCTTTCTTT.

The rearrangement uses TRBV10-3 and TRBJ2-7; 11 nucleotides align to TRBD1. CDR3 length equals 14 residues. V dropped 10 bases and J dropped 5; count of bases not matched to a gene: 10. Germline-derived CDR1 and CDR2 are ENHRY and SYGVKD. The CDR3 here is CASGQGAISDEQYF. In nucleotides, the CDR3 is TGTGCCAGTGGACAGGGGGCAATTTCCGACGAGCAGTACTTC.

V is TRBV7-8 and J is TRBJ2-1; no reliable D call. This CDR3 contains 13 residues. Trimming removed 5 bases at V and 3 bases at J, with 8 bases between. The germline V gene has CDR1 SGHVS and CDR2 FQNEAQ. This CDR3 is CASSLPLYNEQFF. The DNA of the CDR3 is TGTGCCAGCAGCCTACCACTCTACAATGAGCAGTTCTTC.

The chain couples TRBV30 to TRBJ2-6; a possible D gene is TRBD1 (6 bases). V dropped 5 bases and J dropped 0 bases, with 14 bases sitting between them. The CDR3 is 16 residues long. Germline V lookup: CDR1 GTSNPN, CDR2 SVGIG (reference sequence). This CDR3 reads CAWGDRKYSGANVLTF. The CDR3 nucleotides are TGTGCCTGGGGCGACAGGAAGTACTCTGGGGCCAACGTCCTGACTTTC. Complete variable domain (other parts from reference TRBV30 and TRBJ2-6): SQTIHQWPATLVQPVGSPLSLECTVEGTSNPNLYWYRQAAGRGLQLLFYSVGIGQISSEVPQNLSASRPQDRQFILSSKKLLLSDSGFYLCAWGDRKYSGANVLTFGAGSRLTVL.

In DNA form, the CDR3 reads TGTGCCAGCAGCCGGACCGGGACAGGGGGCCACGAGCAGTACTTC. Amino acid sequence: CASSRTGTGGHEQYF. The rearrangement uses TRBV5-4 and TRBJ2-7; 12 nucleotides line up with TRBD1. V dropped 4 bases and J dropped 5; count of bases not matched to a gene: 7. CDR1 is SGHNT and CDR2 is YYREEE in the germline V gene (reference sequence). The CDR3 is made up of 15 amino acids.

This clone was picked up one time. The CDR3 nucleotides read TGTGCCAGCAGCTTAGAATACAGGGGAGACACTGAAGCTTTCTTT. This sequence encodes CASSLEYRGDTEAFF. The chain joins TRBV7-8 to TRBJ1-1, with TRBD1 identical over 7 bases. Per the germline V gene, CDR1 is SGHVS and CDR2 is FQNEAQ. The CDR3 is made up of 15 amino acids. After removal of 1 base from V and 3 bases from J, the junction contained 5 bases not matched to a gene.